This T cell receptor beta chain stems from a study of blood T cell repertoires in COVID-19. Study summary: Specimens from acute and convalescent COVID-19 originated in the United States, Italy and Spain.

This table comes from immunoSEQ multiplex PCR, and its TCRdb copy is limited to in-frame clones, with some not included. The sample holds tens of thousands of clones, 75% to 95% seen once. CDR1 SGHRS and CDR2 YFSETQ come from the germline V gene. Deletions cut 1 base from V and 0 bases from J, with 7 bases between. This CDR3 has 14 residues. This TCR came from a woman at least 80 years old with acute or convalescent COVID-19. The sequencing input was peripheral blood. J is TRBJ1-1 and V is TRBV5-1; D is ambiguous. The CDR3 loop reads CASSLKDMNTEAFF. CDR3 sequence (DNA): TGCGCCAGCAGCTTGAAAGACATGAACACTGAAGCTTTCTTT.